The clone carrying this T cell receptor (beta chain) was detected once. Assay: immunoSEQ multiplex PCR; the TCRdb copy retains only in-frame clones and omits some. Of 520,000 or so clones listed, more than 65% are singletons. The data stem from a study of shared clonotypes between healthy human individuals. The germline CDR1 and CDR2 sequences are MNHEY and SVGAGI. The CDR3 consists of 11 residues. The V end was cut by 5 bases, the J end by 3 bases, with 5 bases between. This TCR came from a middle-aged woman in good health. Some clones in this sample may be carry-over from other donors' samples. The V and J genes are TRBV6-5 and TRBJ2-7; D not certain. The specimen sequenced was PBMCs. CDR3 region: CASSEGYEQYF. The DNA of the CDR3 is TGTGCCAGCAGTGAAGGCTACGAGCAGTACTTC.